These T cell receptor beta chains were read from a single sample in a study of OX40 agonist ivuxolimab in advanced cancers. The repertoire was sequenced with immunoSEQ multiplex PCR; TCRdb's copy has only in-frame clones and lacks some. The sample contains around 68,000 clones, 85% of which appear only once. The material sequenced was CD4+ or CD8+ T cells sorted from blood, taken in a trial of the OX40 agonist ivuxolimab. These TCRs come from an adult with an advanced solid tumor such as melanoma, head and neck, liver or kidney cancer. CDR3s include the opening cysteine and the closing phenylalanine or tryptophan. The D gene is left open where the match is weak. Clone size appears in some rows only: once, few, many, or a class for an expanded clone.

d_call: -; clone_size: -; v_call: TRBV5-4; j_call: TRBJ2-5; cdr3_nt: TGTGCCAGCAGCCCTCAGGGAGAAGAGACCCAGTACTTC; cdr3_aa: CASSPQGEETQYF
d_call: -; clone_size: -; v_call: TRBV9; j_call: TRBJ1-2; cdr3_nt: TGTGCCAGCAGCCCCGACCCGGGACCCCTAGGAAATGGCTACACCTTC; cdr3_aa: CASSPDPGPLGNGYTF
d_call: -; clone_size: -; v_call: TRBV5-1; j_call: TRBJ2-2; cdr3_nt: TGCGCCAGCAGCTGGCCGCTGGGGGATGCCAATAGCGGGGAGCTGTTTTTT; cdr3_aa: CASSWPLGDANSGELFF
d_call: TRBD1; clone_size: -; v_call: TRBV5-6; j_call: TRBJ1-2; cdr3_nt: TGTGCCAGCAGCTCGAGGTCTGGGACAGGGGATGGCTACACCTTC; cdr3_aa: CASSSRSGTGDGYTF
d_call: -; clone_size: -; v_call: TRBV6-5; j_call: TRBJ1-3; cdr3_nt: TGTGCCAGCAGTCGGACAGAGGGAAACACCATATATTTT; cdr3_aa: CASSRTEGNTIYF
d_call: TRBD1; clone_size: -; v_call: TRBV7-2; j_call: TRBJ2-3; cdr3_nt: TGTGCCAGCAGCTCACAGGGGGCACGACCCACAGATACGCAGTATTTT; cdr3_aa: CASSSQGARPTDTQYF
d_call: -; clone_size: once; v_call: TRBV5-1; j_call: TRBJ1-1; cdr3_nt: TGCGCCAGCAGCTTGGGGCAGGCGAACACTGAAGCTTTCTTT; cdr3_aa: CASSLGQANTEAFF
d_call: -; clone_size: -; v_call: TRBV11-2; j_call: TRBJ1-2; cdr3_nt: TGTGCCAGCAGCTCCCGGGCTAAGGGTGGCTACACCTTC; cdr3_aa: CASSSRAKGGYTF
d_call: TRBD1; clone_size: -; v_call: TRBV18; j_call: TRBJ1-2; cdr3_nt: TGTGCCAGCTCTTCTCAGGGGGCGGAGTATGGCTACACCTTC; cdr3_aa: CASSSQGAEYGYTF
d_call: -; clone_size: -; v_call: TRBV2; j_call: TRBJ2-5; cdr3_nt: TGTGCCAGCAGTGGTCTAGGTGAGGGGACCCAGTACTTC; cdr3_aa: CASSGLGEGTQYF
d_call: -; clone_size: -; v_call: TRBV29-1; j_call: TRBJ2-3; cdr3_nt: TGCAGCGTTGGGGGCGGGGATACGCAGTATTTT; cdr3_aa: CSVGGGDTQYF
d_call: TRBD1; clone_size: -; v_call: TRBV9; j_call: TRBJ1-4; cdr3_nt: TGTGCCAGCAGCCCCGCCGTCGGACAGGGGGCGGCTAATGAAAAACTGTTTTTT; cdr3_aa: CASSPAVGQGAANEKLFF
d_call: -; clone_size: -; v_call: TRBV11-2; j_call: TRBJ1-2; cdr3_nt: TGTGCCAGCAGCCCCCCCGGGACGGTGAACTATGGCTACACCTTC; cdr3_aa: CASSPPGTVNYGYTF
d_call: -; clone_size: -; v_call: TRBV29-1; j_call: TRBJ2-1; cdr3_nt: TGCAGCGTTGGATCGGGGGGCGGGTTAGGTGAGCAGTTCTTC; cdr3_aa: CSVGSGGGLGEQFF
d_call: TRBD1; clone_size: -; v_call: TRBV10-1; j_call: TRBJ2-5; cdr3_nt: TGCGCCGGGACAGAAGAGACCCAGTACTTC; cdr3_aa: CAGTEETQYF
d_call: -; clone_size: -; v_call: TRBV19; j_call: TRBJ1-2; cdr3_nt: TGTGCCAGTAGTATTTCGGGGTATGGTAACTATGGCTACACCTTC; cdr3_aa: CASSISGYGNYGYTF
d_call: TRBD2; clone_size: -; v_call: TRBV7-3; j_call: TRBJ2-1; cdr3_nt: TGTGCCAGCAGCCCCAAAGCGGGGGCTTTCTACAATGAGCAGTTCTTC; cdr3_aa: CASSPKAGAFYNEQFF
d_call: -; clone_size: -; v_call: TRBV11-3; j_call: TRBJ2-2; cdr3_nt: TGTGCCAGCAGCTTCGGCAACGCCGGGAACACCGGGGAGCTGTTTTTT; cdr3_aa: CASSFGNAGNTGELFF
d_call: -; clone_size: -; v_call: TRBV7-2; j_call: TRBJ1-3; cdr3_nt: TGTGCCAGCAGCTTGGAATGGGCTGGAAACACCATATATTTT; cdr3_aa: CASSLEWAGNTIYF
d_call: -; clone_size: -; v_call: TRBV6-5; j_call: TRBJ2-7; cdr3_nt: TGTGCCAGCAGTTCGCCGGAGGGGGCGTCCTACGAACAGTACTTC; cdr3_aa: CASSSPEGASYEQYF
d_call: -; clone_size: -; v_call: TRBV7-2; j_call: TRBJ2-1; cdr3_nt: TGTGCCAGCAGCTTAGGAATCGGCAGCACCTACAATGAGCAGTTCTTC; cdr3_aa: CASSLGIGSTYNEQFF
d_call: -; clone_size: -; v_call: TRBV4-2; j_call: TRBJ1-1; cdr3_nt: TGTGCCAGCAGCTTGTGGGGGACGGACACTGAAGCTTTCTTT; cdr3_aa: CASSLWGTDTEAFF
d_call: TRBD1; clone_size: -; v_call: TRBV7-2; j_call: TRBJ2-7; cdr3_nt: TGTGCCAGCAGCTTTGTTGGGACAGGGGGTTCCGAGCAGTACTTC; cdr3_aa: CASSFVGTGGSEQYF
d_call: TRBD1; clone_size: -; v_call: TRBV18; j_call: TRBJ2-1; cdr3_nt: TGTGCCAGCTCACCACTAACCCGGGACAGGGGAAATGAGCAGTTCTTC; cdr3_aa: CASSPLTRDRGNEQFF
d_call: -; clone_size: -; v_call: TRBV19; j_call: TRBJ1-2; cdr3_nt: TGTGCCAGTAGTAAAGGGTCTGGCTATGGCTACACCTTC; cdr3_aa: CASSKGSGYGYTF
d_call: -; clone_size: -; v_call: TRBV19; j_call: TRBJ2-6; cdr3_nt: TGTGCCAGTAGTATAGGGTTGCGGGCCAACGTCCTGACTTTC; cdr3_aa: CASSIGLRANVLTF
d_call: -; clone_size: -; v_call: TRBV7-2; j_call: TRBJ1-6; cdr3_nt: TGTGCCAGCAGCACCTATTCCCTACTGACGGGGAGGGATTCACCCCTCCACTTT; cdr3_aa: CASSTYSLLTGRDSPLHF
d_call: TRBD1; clone_size: -; v_call: TRBV27; j_call: TRBJ2-5; cdr3_nt: TGTGCCAGCAGTTTACTCAGGGGGGAGACCCAGTACTTC; cdr3_aa: CASSLLRGETQYF
d_call: TRBD1; clone_size: -; v_call: TRBV18; j_call: TRBJ1-2; cdr3_nt: TGTGCCAGCTCGCCGACAGGGGTGGGCTATGGCTACACCTTC; cdr3_aa: CASSPTGVGYGYTF
d_call: -; clone_size: -; v_call: TRBV4-2; j_call: TRBJ1-1; cdr3_nt: TGTGCCAGCAGCCAAGAGAGGGACACTGAAGCTTTCTTT; cdr3_aa: CASSQERDTEAFF
d_call: TRBD1; clone_size: -; v_call: TRBV5-6; j_call: TRBJ1-2; cdr3_nt: TGTGCCAGCAGACCGGGTCAGGGGGCCGGTGGCTACACCTTC; cdr3_aa: CASRPGQGAGGYTF
d_call: -; clone_size: -; v_call: TRBV6-5; j_call: TRBJ2-1; cdr3_nt: TGTGCCAGCAGTTACCAGGAAAACAATGAGCAGTTCTTC; cdr3_aa: CASSYQENNEQFF
d_call: -; clone_size: -; v_call: TRBV4-1; j_call: TRBJ1-2; cdr3_nt: TGCGCCAGCAGCCAAGATGGGGCAGGGCCCTATGGCTACACCTTC; cdr3_aa: CASSQDGAGPYGYTF
d_call: -; clone_size: -; v_call: TRBV29-1; j_call: TRBJ1-1; cdr3_nt: TGCAGCGTTTATTGGCACGACAGCAGTGAAGCTTTCTTT; cdr3_aa: CSVYWHDSSEAFF
d_call: -; clone_size: -; v_call: TRBV10-3; j_call: TRBJ1-5; cdr3_nt: TGTGCCATCAGTGAGTTAGGGGAAGCCAATCAGCCCCAGCATTTT; cdr3_aa: CAISELGEANQPQHF
d_call: -; clone_size: -; v_call: TRBV6-5; j_call: TRBJ1-1; cdr3_nt: TGTGCCACCCAACAAGGGGGCACTGAAGCTTTCTTT; cdr3_aa: CATQQGGTEAFF
d_call: -; clone_size: -; v_call: TRBV5-4; j_call: TRBJ1-5; cdr3_nt: TGTGCCAGCAGCTTGGACAGTCAGCCCCAGCATTTT; cdr3_aa: CASSLDSQPQHF
d_call: -; clone_size: -; v_call: TRBV10-3; j_call: TRBJ2-7; cdr3_nt: TGTGCCATCAAGGGGGACGCCTACGAGCAGTACTTC; cdr3_aa: CAIKGDAYEQYF
d_call: TRBD1; clone_size: -; v_call: TRBV6-5; j_call: TRBJ2-7; cdr3_nt: TGTGCCAGCACCTCCGGACAGGCCTACGAGCAGTACTTC; cdr3_aa: CASTSGQAYEQYF
d_call: -; clone_size: -; v_call: TRBV7-2; j_call: TRBJ1-3; cdr3_nt: TGTGCCAGCAGCCTCGGGGGCTCTGGAAACACCATATATTTT; cdr3_aa: CASSLGGSGNTIYF
d_call: -; clone_size: few; v_call: TRBV10-1; j_call: TRBJ1-1; cdr3_nt: TGCGCCAGCAGTGAGAATCCGGGGGCAGACACTGAAGCTTTCTTT; cdr3_aa: CASSENPGADTEAFF
d_call: -; clone_size: -; v_call: TRBV6-6; j_call: TRBJ1-3; cdr3_nt: TGTGCCAGCAGGACCGGGCCACGGAACACCATATATTTT; cdr3_aa: CASRTGPRNTIYF
d_call: -; clone_size: once; v_call: TRBV7-9; j_call: TRBJ2-7; cdr3_nt: TGTGCCAGCAGCTTAGACCGGGACCGATCCTACGAGCAGTACTTC; cdr3_aa: CASSLDRDRSYEQYF
d_call: -; clone_size: few; v_call: TRBV7-2; j_call: TRBJ1-3; cdr3_nt: TGTGCCAGCAGCTTCGCTTCGGGACACAGACTAAACACCATATATTTT; cdr3_aa: CASSFASGHRLNTIYF
d_call: TRBD2; clone_size: -; v_call: TRBV5-1; j_call: TRBJ2-3; cdr3_nt: TGCGCCAGACCAAAAGGACTAGCGGGGCTCACAGATACGCAGTATTTT; cdr3_aa: CARPKGLAGLTDTQYF
d_call: TRBD2; clone_size: -; v_call: TRBV9; j_call: TRBJ2-5; cdr3_nt: TGTGCCAGCAGCGTAGCTCCTCTAGCGGGGGCTCGGGAGACCCAGTACTTC; cdr3_aa: CASSVAPLAGARETQYF
d_call: -; clone_size: -; v_call: TRBV5-1; j_call: TRBJ1-1; cdr3_nt: TGCGCCAGCAGTAGAATGGGGGACACTGAAGCTTTCTTT; cdr3_aa: CASSRMGDTEAFF
d_call: TRBD1; clone_size: few; v_call: TRBV7-3; j_call: TRBJ1-2; cdr3_nt: TGTGCCAGCAGCCCCGACAGGGGAGGGGGCTACACCTTC; cdr3_aa: CASSPDRGGGYTF
d_call: TRBD1; clone_size: -; v_call: TRBV5-6; j_call: TRBJ1-1; cdr3_nt: TGTGCCAGCAGCACCGGACAGGGGATGACTGAAGCTTTCTTT; cdr3_aa: CASSTGQGMTEAFF
d_call: -; clone_size: -; v_call: TRBV5-1; j_call: TRBJ2-2; cdr3_nt: TGCGCCAGCAGCTTTGGGGACTCGGACACCGGGGAGCTGTTTTTT; cdr3_aa: CASSFGDSDTGELFF